Reported below is one T cell receptor (beta chain). Its antigen is unknown. The healthy adult donors were HIV-negative and reported no recent acute infections or vaccinations. The record originates from a study of shared clonotypes between healthy human individuals. Study findings and constraints: Represented diversity (both genetic and exposure-history) was limited by the small number of donors. Relative to their counterparts shared across all four donors, non-shared clonotypes exhibited diminished generation probabilities. The sharing of approximately 4.6% of naive CD4 clonotypes was seen across a handful of donors.

TCRdb's copy holds only in-frame clones and misses some; the assay was immunoSEQ multiplex PCR. The table includes a few million clones, roughly 95% detected once. CDR1 and CDR2 from the germline V gene are MNHEY and SVGAGI. The CDR3 is 14 residues long. This clonotype was sampled from a man between 18 and 35 years old in good health. Sequencing was done on a sample of naive CD4+ T cells sorted from blood. Subset of the sample: CD45RA+ positively selected. This chain uses TRBV6-5 with TRBJ1-5; no definite D call. This CDR3 is CVPAGPCSNQPQHF. In DNA form, the CDR3 reads TGTGTGCCAGCCGGGCCATGTAGCAATCAGCCCCAGCATTTT.